The 27 T cell receptor beta chains reported below all come from one sample, sequenced in a study of cytomegalovirus exposure and HLA in healthy donors. The method was immunoSEQ multiplex PCR; TCRdb's version includes in-frame clones alone and lacks a portion of them. The sample records fewer than 75,000 clones, 94% being singletons. The sequenced material came from PBMCs. Source of these receptors: a woman aged 18-29 years in good health and CMV-seropositive.

This clone is a singleton in its sample. The chain recombines TRBV7-9 with TRBJ1-1; D not certain. Trimming shortened V by 4 bases and J by 1 base, and 7 bases separated the two germline ends. CDR1 is SEHNR, CDR2 FQNEAQ, per germline (reference sequence). This CDR3 is 13 amino acids long. This CDR3 is CASSSEENTEAFF. The CDR3 DNA follows: TGTGCCAGCAGCTCCGAGGAGAACACTGAAGCTTTCTTT. Full variable domain (missing parts from reference TRBV7-9 and TRBJ1-1): DTGVSQNPRHKITKRGQNVTFRCDPISEHNRLYWYRQTLGQGPEFLTYFQNEAQLEKSRLLSDRFSAERPKGSFSTLEIQRTEQGDSAMYLCASSSEENTEAFFGQGTRLTVV.

This rearrangement joins TRBV29-1 to TRBJ1-1, with D perhaps matching TRBD1 (5 bases). V was pared by 0 bases and J by 6 bases, with 20 bases between. The CDR3 has 16 residues. Germline CDR1 and CDR2: SQVTM and ANQGSEA. The CDR3 here is CSVEDLPGAGLAEAFF. As DNA, the CDR3 is TGCAGCGTTGAAGATCTTCCGGGAGCAGGGTTGGCTGAAGCTTTCTTT.

Regarding this clone: The CDR3 end shows no conserved phenylalanine or tryptophan, and so a read error is likely. The limits of the CDR3 on the DNA are not certain, so only TCRdb's listed CDR3 is given. This chain joins TRBV21-1 and TRBJ1-1; the D call TRBD1 from the table was never checked on the DNA. TRBV21-1 counts as a pseudogene. The CDR3 has 9 amino acids, counting both end residues. CDR3 in amino acids: CASLHRGYY.

The chain joins TRBV19 to TRBJ1-2; no firm D call. The germline V gene has CDR1 LNHDA and CDR2 SQIVND (reference sequence). The CDR3 is 15 amino acids. The V end was cut by 7 bases, the J end by 0 bases, with 15 bases between. This CDR3 reads CASTHGRQTNYGYTF. In nucleotides, the CDR3 is TGTGCCAGTACCCATGGGAGGCAGACTAACTATGGCTACACCTTC. Full variable domain (rest looked up from reference TRBV19 and TRBJ1-2): DGGITQSPKYLFRKEGQNVTLSCEQNLNHDAMYWYRQDPGQGLRLIYYSQIVNDFQKGDIAEGYSVSREKKESFPLTVTSAQKNPTAFYLCASTHGRQTNYGYTFGSGTRLTVV.

The chain is built from TRBV6-6 and TRBJ2-7; 8 bases are shared with TRBD2. The CDR3 has 13 residues. CDR1 and CDR2 (germline): MNHNY, SVGAGI (reference sequence). With V trimmed by 6 bases and J by 2 bases, 3 bases remained unmatched. The CDR3 spells CASSPGGPYEQYF. CDR3 bases: TGTGCCAGCAGCCCGGGAGGGCCCTACGAGCAGTACTTC.

This chain links TRBV27 with TRBJ2-1; D is undetermined. Trimming left V 11 bases short and J 1 base short, with 15 bases between. The germline gives CDR1 MNHEY, CDR2 SMNVEV (reference sequence). There are 14 residues in the CDR3. The CDR3: CAVAEARSYNEQFF. The CDR3 DNA sequence: TGTGCCGTCGCAGAGGCTCGTTCCTACAATGAGCAGTTCTTC.

The V gene is TRBV6-1, the J gene TRBJ2-5; a possible D gene is TRBD1 (5 bases). Near its end, the DNA agrees better with TRBJ2-7, so the J call may be wrong. Per the germline V gene, CDR1 is MNHNS and CDR2 is SASEGT. The CDR3 contains 14 residues. The CDR3 bases are TGTGCCAGCAGTGAGGCAGGGCCCTCCTACGAGCAGTACTTC. This codes for CASSEAGPSYEQYF.

V gene TRBV7-6 combines with J gene TRBJ2-1; a weak D match, TRBD1 (5 bases). The CDR3 is made up of 16 amino acids. Germline-derived CDR1 and CDR2 are SGHVS and FNYEAQ. The V end was cut by 5 bases, the J end by 7 bases, with 21 bases between. The CDR3 region has the DNA TGTGCCAGCAGCCTGGACATGGAAGGGCGTGGGAATGAGCAGTTCTTC. It is translated as CASSLDMEGRGNEQFF.

This clone has a single count. V usage is TRBV11-2 and J usage is TRBJ2-7, with TRBD1 as a possible D gene (6 bases). V was shortened by 0 bases and J by 2 bases, with 14 bases between the two germline ends. The CDR3 runs 16 residues. Germline V gene data show CDR1 as SGHAT and CDR2 as FQNNGV. The CDR3 coding sequence is TGTGCCAGCAGCTTAGATCCTGCCAGGGGCCCCTACGAGCAGTACTTC. Translating gives CASSLDPARGPYEQYF. Supplemented by reference TRBV11-2 and TRBJ2-7, the full variable domain reads EAGVAQSPRYKIIEKRQSVAFWCNPISGHATLYWYQQILGQGPKLLIQFQNNGVVDDSQLPKDRFSAERLKGVDSTLKIQPAKLEDSAVYLCASSLDPARGPYEQYFGPGTRLTVT.

This clone occurred a few times. A far larger clone lies a single base away; this is likely a read error. The CDR3 sequence is CASSDGTGGNEQFF. CDR3 DNA sequence: TGTGCCAGCAGTGACGGGACAGGGGGCAATGAGCAGTTCTTC. The chain carries TRBV6-4 and TRBJ2-1; 11 nucleotides align to TRBD1. Losses at the gene ends were 2 bases for V and 6 bases for J; bases not matched to a gene: 0. The CDR3 is made up of 14 amino acids. Germline assignment: CDR1 MRHNA and CDR2 SNTAGT.

In DNA form, the CDR3 reads TGTGCCTGGAGTCGGCAGGGAAGTTATAGCAATCAGCCCCAGCATTTT. It yields the protein CAWSRQGSYSNQPQHF. The chain uses TRBV30 and TRBJ1-5; possible D gene TRBD1, 5 bases. V shed 2 bases and J shed 0 bases, with 14 bases lying between them. The CDR3 contains 16 residues. Germline V lookup: CDR1 GTSNPN, CDR2 SVGIG (reference sequence). The full variable domain, its missing parts supplied by reference TRBV30 and TRBJ1-5, is SQTIHQWPATLVQPVGSPLSLECTVEGTSNPNLYWYRQAAGRGLQLLFYSVGIGQISSEVPQNLSASRPQDRQFILSSKKLLLSDSGFYLCAWSRQGSYSNQPQHFGDGTRLSIL.

V and J are TRBV7-8 and TRBJ1-1; D is uncertain. V dropped 5 bases and J dropped 7 bases, with 11 bases sitting between them. The CDR3 loop spans 12 amino acids. From germline, CDR1 is SGHVS and CDR2 FQNEAQ. CDR3 residues: CASSRVIDEAFF. Written as DNA, the CDR3 is TGTGCCAGCAGCCGAGTGATTGATGAAGCTTTCTTT.

The chain employs TRBV5-6 and TRBJ2-7; TRBD1 matches at 8 bases. V was pared by 2 bases and J by 4 bases, with 5 bases of the junction left unmatched. The CDR3 is 14 amino acids. In germline, CDR1 is SGHDT, CDR2 YYEEEE. The CDR3 sequence: CASSFDRGRYEQYF. Here the CDR3 DNA reads TGTGCCAGCAGCTTTGACAGGGGTCGGTACGAGCAGTACTTC.

This chain links TRBV29-1 with TRBJ2-7; TRBD1 aligns across 9 bases. Trimming at V came to 8 bases and at J to 4 bases, leaving 18 bases not matched to a gene. There are 16 residues in the CDR3. From germline, CDR1 is SQVTM and CDR2 ANQGSEA. CDR3 protein: CSTLRSFGQGSYEQYF. The CDR3 coding sequence is TGCAGCACCCTGAGATCCTTCGGACAGGGGAGTTACGAGCAGTACTTC.

The chain couples TRBV7-2 to TRBJ2-1; unclear D gene. The CDR3 has 11 residues. The germline gives CDR1 SGHTA, CDR2 FQGNSA. V was pared by 2 bases and J by 9 bases, with 5 bases between. CDR3 nucleotide sequence: TGTGCCAGCAGCTTATCCATTGAGCAGTTCTTC. It is translated as CASSLSIEQFF.

CDR3 bases: TGTGCCAGCAGCTTAGCATGGAGGGATGAGCAGTTCTTC. The encoded protein is CASSLAWRDEQFF. The V call is TRBV11-3, the J call TRBJ2-1, with a tentative D call TRBD2 (6 bases). V gave up 1 base and J gave up 8 bases, with 9 bases separating them. The length of the CDR3 is 13 residues. Germline V gene data show CDR1 as SGHNT and CDR2 as YENEEA.

This clone has a single count. The chain links TRBV6-5 to TRBJ2-1; TRBD2 is a possible D gene (7 bases). In germline, CDR1 is MNHEY, CDR2 SVGAGI. This CDR3 is 15 amino acids long. V was clipped by 0 bases and J by 7 bases, with 13 bases between them. Here the CDR3 reads CASSYSPGGPNEQFF. The CDR3 region has the DNA TGTGCCAGCAGTTACTCTCCGGGGGGCCCTAATGAGCAGTTCTTC.

This sequence joins TRBV5-5 and TRBJ1-2; tentatively, D is TRBD1 (5 bases). Germline V gene data show CDR1 as SGHKS and CDR2 as YYEKEE (reference sequence). The CDR3 has 15 residues. V lost 7 bases to trimming and J lost 6 bases, with 22 bases between them. This chain's CDR3 is CASGSPSGAIDGYTF. For the CDR3, the DNA is TGTGCCAGCGGCTCCCCGTCTGGGGCTATTGATGGCTACACCTTC.

The chain carries TRBV11-3 and TRBJ2-1; tentatively, D is TRBD2 (5 bases). The germline V gene has CDR1 SGHNT and CDR2 YENEEA. The V end lost 6 bases, the J end lost 5 bases, and 11 bases lay between the germline ends. This CDR3 comprises 13 residues. The CDR3 DNA reads as TGTGCCAGCAGTCTTAGCGCAAACAATGAGCAGTTCTTC. It codes for CASSLSANNEQFF.

The gene calls are TRBV4-2 and TRBJ2-7, with TRBD2 matching 11 bases. Germline V gene lookup returns CDR1 LGHNA and CDR2 YNFKEQ. The CDR3 runs 17 residues. The trim removed 3 bases at V and 5 bases at J, leaving 12 bases unmatched. The CDR3 is CASSQTISGGGGNEQYF. The CDR3 nucleotides read TGTGCCAGCAGCCAGACCATTAGCGGGGGGGGCGGGAACGAGCAGTACTTC.

V and J are TRBV30 and TRBJ2-3; 10 bases map to TRBD2. Germline lookup yields CDR1 GTSNPN and CDR2 SVGIG (reference sequence). The CDR3 spans 16 residues. The ends lost 5 bases at V and 0 bases at J; junction bases unmatched: 8. The chain's CDR3 is CAWSLAGTPSTDTQYF. For the CDR3, the DNA is TGTGCCTGGTCACTAGCGGGGACCCCTAGCACAGATACGCAGTATTTT.

The chain combines TRBV2 with TRBJ1-4, with 7 bases fitting TRBD1. The CDR3 totals 14 residues. V lost 5 bases, J lost 7 bases, and 7 bases stayed unmatched. Germline V lookup: CDR1 SNHLY, CDR2 FYNNEI. The CDR3 region has the DNA TGTGCCAGCAGTAACAGGGGATTTGGTGAAAAACTGTTTTTT. This translates into CASSNRGFGEKLFF. The complete variable domain, with remaining parts taken from reference TRBV2 and TRBJ1-4, reads EPEVTQTPSHQVTQMGQEVILRCVPISNHLYFYWYRQILGQKVEFLVSFYNNEISEKSEIFDDQFSVERPDGSNFTLKIRSTKLEDSAMYFCASSNRGFGEKLFFGSGTQLSVL.

The V gene is TRBV18, the J gene TRBJ2-5, with a weak D call TRBD1 (5 bases). V was clipped by 1 base and J by 4 bases, with 10 bases between them. Germline V CDR1 and CDR2: KGHSH, LQKENI. CDR3 length: 14 residues. CDR3 sequence reads: CASSPRRVGETQYF. In nucleotides, the CDR3 is TGTGCCAGCTCACCACGCAGGGTGGGAGAGACCCAGTACTTC.

This rearrangement joins TRBV7-2 to TRBJ2-1, with 9 positions matching TRBD2. The CDR3 length is 16 residues. Germline trimming cut 7 bases from V and 6 bases from J; bases unmatched to any gene: 13. Germline CDR1 is SGHTA and CDR2 is FQGNSA. In DNA form, the CDR3 reads TGTGCCAGCAATACGGGCGGGAGGGCCATTGGCAATGAGCAGTTCTTC. The encoded protein is CASNTGGRAIGNEQFF.

For this clone: This same CDR3 is encoded by further DNA sequences in the sample. The chain has TRBV9 and TRBJ2-5, with 8 bases fitting TRBD2. Trimming took 2 bases from V and 1 from J; bases not matched to a gene: 1. The germline V gene has CDR1 SGDLS and CDR2 YYNGEE. The CDR3 length is 14 residues. The CDR3 is CASSVTSGQETQYF. CDR3 DNA: TGTGCCAGCAGCGTCACTAGCGGCCAAGAGACCCAGTACTTC. Drawing the rest from reference TRBV9 and TRBJ2-5, the complete variable domain is DSGVTQTPKHLITATGQRVTLRCSPRSGDLSVYWYQQSLDQGLQFLIQYYNGEERAKGNILERFSAQQFPDLHSELNLSSLELGDSALYFCASSVTSGQETQYFGPGTRLLVL.

The chain links TRBV7-9 to TRBJ1-2; perhaps TRBD1 as D (5 bases). There are 17 residues in the CDR3. V lost 3 bases and J 4 bases, leaving 21 bases between the germline ends. Germline values: CDR1 SEHNR, CDR2 FQNEAQ (reference sequence). The CDR3 is CASSFGMLGLPGYGYTF. In DNA, the CDR3 is TGTGCCAGCAGCTTTGGGATGCTGGGGCTGCCGGGCTATGGCTACACCTTC.

The chain couples TRBV25-1 to TRBJ1-1; unclear D gene. CDR1 MGHDK and CDR2 SYGVNS come from the germline V gene. This CDR3 is 11 amino acids long. V lost 8 bases and J 3 bases, leaving 7 bases between the germline ends. CDR3 DNA sequence: TGTGCCAGCTCCGGGTACACTGAAGCTTTCTTT. This sequence encodes CASSGYTEAFF. Full variable domain (missing parts from reference TRBV25-1 and TRBJ1-1): EADIYQTPRYLVIGTGKKITLECSQTMGHDKMYWYQQDPGMELHLIHYSYGVNSTEKGDLSSESTVSRIRTEHFPLTLESARPSHTSQYLCASSGYTEAFFGQGTRLTVV.